The rows below give T cell receptor beta chains drawn from one sample of a study of T-cell reconstitution after alpha-beta-depleted transplantation in children. TCRdb independently ran MiXCR on the PCR reads; one entry per CDR3 protein. The sample has 600,000 to 700,000 distinct CDR3 sequences; approximately 16% are singletons. Sequencing was performed on PBMCs from the stem cell graft donor, taken from the stem cell graft. Receptors originate from a human donor who donated a stem cell graft to a child with acute myeloid leukemia. Both conserved end residues are part of each CDR3. The order of the fields is D gene, clone size, V gene, J gene, CDR3 DNA, CDR3 protein. A D gene is named only where the DNA matches it firmly. Clone size is not always given. Where it is, it says once, few, many or a class for expanded clones.

>.|.|TRBV12-3/TRBV12-4|TRBJ1-5
TGTGCCAGCAGTTCCCGCAGGGCCGGCAATCAGCCCCAGCATTTT
CASSSRRAGNQPQHF
>.|few|TRBV29-1|TRBJ2-7
TGCAGCGTTGAAGTAGTGGGGAGGCCTGGTGGCGAGCAGTACTTC
CSVEVVGRPGGEQYF
>TRBD1|many|TRBV20-1|TRBJ1-4
TGCAGTGCTAGAGGTGACAGGGAAAGTGAAAAACTGTTTTTT
CSARGDRESEKLFF
>.|.|TRBV7-6|TRBJ2-7
TGTGCCAGCAGCTCATGGCCACCGACAGTTTTCTCCTACGAGCAGTACTTC
CASSSWPPTVFSYEQYF
>TRBD1|.|TRBV5-1|TRBJ2-3
TGCGCCAGCAGCTTGGTCGGACAGGGGGGCGCAGATACGCAGTATTTT
CASSLVGQGGADTQYF
>TRBD1|.|TRBV5-5|TRBJ2-5
TGTGCCAGCAGCCCTGACAGGGTAGGGAACCAAGAGACCCAGTACTTC
CASSPDRVGNQETQYF
>.|many|TRBV20-1|TRBJ1-2
TGCAGTGCTAGAGGTCGACAGATGACCAACTATGGCTACACCTTC
CSARGRQMTNYGYTF
>.|.|TRBV18|TRBJ2-1
TGTGCCAGCTCAAGTCAGGCCGAGGGGCAGTTCTTC
CASSSQAEGQFF
>.|few|TRBV12-3/TRBV12-4|TRBJ1-6
TGTGCCAGCAGTTTCGAGGTTTTAGGTAATTCACCCCTCCACTTT
CASSFEVLGNSPLHF
>.|many|TRBV20-1|TRBJ1-5
TGCAGTGCCGTGCAAGCGACAGGCGAAATCAATCAGCCCCAGCATTTT
CSAVQATGEINQPQHF
>.|.|TRBV6-1|TRBJ1-1
TGTGCCAGCAGTGAAGCGCTATGGAACAGGCGAACGAACACTGAAGCTTTCTTT
CASSEALWNRRTNTEAFF
>.|many|TRBV20-1|TRBJ1-4
TGCAGTGCTAGAGATTTAGAAGGTGACGAAAAACTGTTTTTT
CSARDLEGDEKLFF